This is a list of T cell receptor beta chains from one sample in a study of CD8+ T cells in alopecia areata. Clones were sequenced by immunoSEQ multiplex PCR, and TCRdb holds only the in-frame ones, with some missing. Of about 14,000 clones in the sample, around three fifths are singletons; the top ten hold nearly 4%. Source material: CD4+ Tregs sorted from blood. The receptor source for this set is a human donor with alopecia areata. Each CDR3 is given with its conserved first and last residue. D genes are given only for firm matches. Only some rows state a clone size, as once, few, many or a class for expanded clones.

TRBV9,once,-,TRBJ1-2,CASSAANYGYTF,TGTGCCAGCAGCGCTGCTAACTATGGCTACACCTTC
TRBV28,-,TRBD2,TRBJ2-7,CASSPDPGLVFSGNEQYF,TGTGCCAGCAGTCCGGACCCAGGACTAGTCTTTTCGGGAAACGAGCAGTACTTC
TRBV29-1,-,-,TRBJ1-1,CSVVEGWTEAFF,TGCAGCGTTGTTGAGGGATGGACTGAAGCTTTCTTT
TRBV6-1,few,-,TRBJ2-1,CASRKPGPQNNEQFF,TGTGCCAGCAGAAAACCGGGACCGCAGAACAATGAGCAGTTCTTC
TRBV7-3,-,-,TRBJ2-5,CASSLSGSETQYF,TGTGCCAGCAGCTTATCGGGCAGCGAGACCCAGTACTTC
TRBV19,medium-sized,-,TRBJ1-5,CASSKLADLNQPQHF,TGTGCCAGTAGTAAGTTGGCCGATCTCAATCAGCCCCAGCATTTT
TRBV2,once,-,TRBJ1-2,CASYSGDGGYTF,TGTGCCTCCTACAGTGGGGATGGTGGCTACACCTTC
TRBV10-2,-,TRBD2,TRBJ2-7,CASSGTSNYEQYF,TGCGCCAGCTCCGGGACTAGTAACTACGAGCAGTACTTC
TRBV5-5,-,-,TRBJ1-4,CASSLGWGAGEKLFF,TGTGCCAGCAGCTTGGGATGGGGGGCTGGTGAAAAACTGTTTTTT
TRBV19,-,-,TRBJ1-2,CASSLRGTYGYTF,TGTGCCAGTAGCCTGAGGGGGACCTATGGCTACACCTTC
TRBV30,-,TRBD2,TRBJ2-7,CAQSREDSYEQYF,TGTGCCCAAAGTCGGGAGGACTCCTACGAGCAGTACTTC
TRBV19,-,-,TRBJ1-2,CASSTRLFSGYGYTF,TGTGCCAGTAGTACCCGTCTCTTTTCAGGATATGGCTACACCTTC
TRBV19,once,TRBD1,TRBJ2-3,CASRSGGSDTQYF,TGTGCCAGTCGGTCAGGGGGATCAGATACGCAGTATTTT
TRBV7-9,-,-,TRBJ2-3,CASSYRDTQYF,TGTGCCAGCAGCTACAGGGATACGCAGTATTTT
TRBV28,few,TRBD1,TRBJ1-5,CASSRTGPNQPQHF,TGTGCCAGCAGTCGGACAGGGCCCAATCAGCCCCAGCATTTT
TRBV28,-,-,TRBJ2-5,CASSFPWAQETQYF,TGTGCCAGCAGCTTCCCCTGGGCCCAAGAGACCCAGTACTTC
TRBV4-1,-,-,TRBJ1-4,CASSFGGLPNEKLFF,TGCGCCAGCAGCTTTGGCGGGTTACCTAATGAAAAACTGTTTTTT
TRBV11-1,-,TRBD1,TRBJ2-1,CASSNRDRDYNEQFF,TGTGCCAGCAGCAACCGGGACAGGGACTACAATGAGCAGTTCTTC
TRBV7-9,-,-,TRBJ1-1,CASSSRRGTEAFF,TGTGCCAGCAGCTCCCGTAGGGGAACTGAAGCTTTCTTT
TRBV15,-,TRBD1,TRBJ1-2,CATSRGDRPNYGYTF,TGTGCCACCAGCAGGGGGGACAGGCCTAACTATGGCTACACCTTC
TRBV7-8,-,-,TRBJ1-2,CASSLVGGKRAF,TGTGCCAGCAGCTTAGTCGGGGGGAAGAGAGCCTTC
TRBV18,once,TRBD1,TRBJ1-5,CASSPRVRDRYNQPQHF,TGTGCCAGCTCACCACGAGTACGGGACAGGTACAATCAGCCCCAGCATTTT
TRBV28,-,-,TRBJ2-1,CASSPQGGYNEQFF,TGTGCCAGCAGCCCTCAGGGAGGCTACAATGAGCAGTTCTTC
TRBV14,-,-,TRBJ1-2,CASSQRGYGYTF,TGTGCCAGCAGCCAAAGGGGATATGGCTACACCTTC
TRBV6-5,few,-,TRBJ2-7,CASSYSGGPTYEQYF,TGTGCCAGCAGTTACTCTGGCGGGCCCACCTACGAGCAGTACTTC
TRBV6-5,few,-,TRBJ2-7,CASTDPGHTYEQYF,TGTGCCAGCACCGACCCGGGACATACCTACGAGCAGTACTTC
TRBV5-6,-,-,TRBJ2-7,CASSRRGEQYF,TGTGCCAGCAGCCGGCGGGGCGAGCAGTACTTC
TRBV6-5,-,-,TRBJ1-2,CASSYPGALGYTF,TGTGCCAGCAGTTACCCAGGGGCGTTGGGCTACACCTTC
TRBV19,few,TRBD1,TRBJ1-1,CASSFLRQGAEAFF,TGTGCCAGTAGTTTTTTGAGACAGGGGGCTGAAGCTTTCTTT
TRBV28,-,-,TRBJ2-7,CATGGSYSYEQYF,TGTGCCACGGGCGGGTCTTACTCCTACGAGCAGTACTTC
TRBV7-9,medium-sized,-,TRBJ1-1,CASTATAMNTEAFF,TGTGCCAGCACCGCGACAGCTATGAACACTGAAGCTTTCTTT
TRBV6-6,-,-,TRBJ2-3,CAGSTGRDTQYF,TGTGCCGGCAGTACAGGACGAGATACGCAGTATTTT
TRBV7-6,-,TRBD2,TRBJ2-2,CASSLALLWLAGATGELFF,TGTGCCAGCAGCTTAGCTCTCTTGTGGCTAGCGGGAGCAACCGGGGAGCTGTTTTTT